This TCR beta chain was retrieved from a study of tumor and adjacent non-tumor tissue in lung cancer. For the study at large: Stage I to III disease affected ten to eleven men and about five women aged about 30 to 85. On average, productive TCRbeta reads reached about 4.17 million per sample. General observations from the study: Tumor repertoires had a smaller top 100 clone share than normal lung.

The CDR3 is made up of 14 amino acids. The germline V gene has CDR1 SGHNT and CDR2 YYREEE (reference sequence). TCRbeta libraries were built with three rounds of nested PCR, modified from ARM-PCR. TCRdb redid the calling of the multiplex PCR reads with MiXCR, one entry per CDR3 protein. The sample contains 80,000 or so distinct CDR3 sequences, 70% to 90% of which appear only once. No cell sorting was done before RNA was extracted from the tissue. This non-tumor lung sample came from over 3 cm beyond the tumor edge. Chemotherapy-naive patients with new lung cancer underwent thoracic surgery in China, August–late 2014. Note on this clonotype: Antigen specificity is unknown. One end of the junction varies from germline; a read error may be responsible.

Material: distant non-tumor lung tissue. The chain joins TRBV5-4 to TRBJ2-5; D perhaps matches TRBD2 (6 bases). The receptor's source is a man aged 55 to 70 with non-small cell lung cancer. The CDR3 DNA is TGTGCCAGCAGAGAGGACTACCTCCAAGAGATCCAGTACTTC. Protein product: CASREDYLQEIQYF.